The present TCR beta chain was sequenced within a study of cytomegalovirus exposure and HLA in healthy donors. Whole-study findings and limits: Later analysis demonstrated an association between a missense DCLRE1C variant and TCR beta V- and J-gene trimming. In a later analysis, HLA-associated TCR beta chains were more clonally expanded than equally common others. In an earlier analysis, in around 590 donors, most V segments appeared productive either ~90% or ~30% of the time.

On this clone: Its antigen remains unidentified.

CDR3 size: 14 residues. V was shortened by 4 bases and J by 3 bases, with 14 bases between the two germline ends. Per the germline V gene, CDR1 is SQVTM and CDR2 is ANQGSEA. Vbeta (60) and Jbeta (13) primers were used in the PCR. The assay was immunoSEQ multiplex PCR, and TCRdb's table has in-frame clones only and misses some. The table includes almost 85,000 clones, around 78% detected once. The sequenced sample consisted of PBMCs. This clonotype was sampled from a male donor in good health and CMV-seropositive. V and J are TRBV29-1 and TRBJ2-3; tentative D call: TRBD2 (6 bases). As DNA, the CDR3 is TGCAGCGTTGGCGGCGGAGGAGGGACAGATACGCAGTATTTT. The encoded protein is CSVGGGGGTDTQYF.